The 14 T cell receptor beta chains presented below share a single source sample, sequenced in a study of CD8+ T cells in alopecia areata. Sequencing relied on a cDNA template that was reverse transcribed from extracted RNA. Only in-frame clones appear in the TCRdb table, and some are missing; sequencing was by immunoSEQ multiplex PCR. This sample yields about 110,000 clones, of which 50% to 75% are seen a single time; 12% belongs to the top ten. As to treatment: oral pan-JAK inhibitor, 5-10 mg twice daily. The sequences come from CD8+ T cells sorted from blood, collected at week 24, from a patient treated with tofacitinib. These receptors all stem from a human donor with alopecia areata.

CDR3 DNA sequence: TGTGCCAGTAGTATCGGCATAGGTGCTTTCTTT. Protein: CASSIGIGAFF. V gene TRBV19 combines with J gene TRBJ1-1; D gene unclear. This CDR3 region has 11 residues. Germline assignment: CDR1 LNHDA and CDR2 SQIVND (reference sequence). Trimming left V 3 bases short and J 11 bases short, with 10 bases between.

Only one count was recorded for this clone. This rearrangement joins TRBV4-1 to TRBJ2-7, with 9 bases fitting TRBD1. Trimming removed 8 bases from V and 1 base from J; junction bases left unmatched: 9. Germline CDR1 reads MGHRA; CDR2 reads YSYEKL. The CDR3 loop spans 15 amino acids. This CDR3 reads CASAPGTGRSYEQYF. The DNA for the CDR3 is TGCGCCAGCGCCCCCGGGACAGGGAGGTCCTACGAGCAGTACTTC.

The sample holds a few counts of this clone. CDR3 loop: CASSNPVAESNQPQHF. As DNA, the CDR3 is TGTGCCAGTAGTAACCCGGTGGCGGAAAGCAATCAGCCCCAGCATTTT. This sequence joins TRBV19 and TRBJ1-5; no clear D. Germline assignment: CDR1 LNHDA and CDR2 SQIVND (reference sequence). CDR3 length equals 16 residues. V lost 4 bases, J lost 1 base, and 14 bases lay in between.

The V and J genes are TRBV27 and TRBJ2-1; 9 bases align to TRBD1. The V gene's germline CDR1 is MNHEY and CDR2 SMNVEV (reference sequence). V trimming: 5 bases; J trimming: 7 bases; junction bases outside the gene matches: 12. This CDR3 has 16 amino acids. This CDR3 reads CASSPPDRGGRNEQFF. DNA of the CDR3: TGTGCCAGCAGTCCCCCGGACAGGGGAGGGAGGAATGAGCAGTTCTTC.

CDR3 residues: CASSGGQVNSPLHF. The CDR3 bases are TGTGCCAGCAGTGGGGGACAGGTTAATTCACCCCTCCACTTT. The chain combines TRBV6-5 with TRBJ1-6, with TRBD1 identical over 8 bases. CDR1 is MNHEY and CDR2 is SVGAGI in the germline V gene. Losses at the gene ends were 5 bases for V and 6 bases for J; bases not matched to a gene: 3. The CDR3 spans 14 residues.

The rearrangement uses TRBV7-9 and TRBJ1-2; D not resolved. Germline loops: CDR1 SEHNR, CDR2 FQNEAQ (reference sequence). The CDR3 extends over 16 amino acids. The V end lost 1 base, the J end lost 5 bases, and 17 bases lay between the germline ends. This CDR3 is CASSLGYEPTRYGYTF. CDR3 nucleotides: TGTGCCAGCAGCTTAGGCTACGAGCCGACCCGTTATGGCTACACCTTC.

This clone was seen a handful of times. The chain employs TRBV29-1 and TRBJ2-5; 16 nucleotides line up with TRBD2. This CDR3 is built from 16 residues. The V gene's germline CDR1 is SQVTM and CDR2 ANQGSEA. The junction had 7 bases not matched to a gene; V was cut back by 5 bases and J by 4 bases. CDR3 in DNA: TGCAGCGTTCAACCGGGACTAGCGGGGGGGCCAGAGACCCAGTACTTC. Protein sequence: CSVQPGLAGGPETQYF.

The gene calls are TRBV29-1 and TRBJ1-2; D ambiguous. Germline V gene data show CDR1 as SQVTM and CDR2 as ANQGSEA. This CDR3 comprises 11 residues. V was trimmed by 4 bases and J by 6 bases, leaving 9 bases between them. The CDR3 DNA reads TGCAGCGTTGGTTTGGAAAATGGCTACACCTTC. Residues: CSVGLENGYTF.

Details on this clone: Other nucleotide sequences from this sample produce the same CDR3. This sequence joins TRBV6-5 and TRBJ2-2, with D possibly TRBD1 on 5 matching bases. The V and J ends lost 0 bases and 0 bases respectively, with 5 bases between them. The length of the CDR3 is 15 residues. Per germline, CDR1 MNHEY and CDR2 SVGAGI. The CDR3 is CASSYSTANTGELFF. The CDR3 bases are TGTGCCAGCAGTTACTCGACAGCGAACACCGGGGAGCTGTTTTTT.

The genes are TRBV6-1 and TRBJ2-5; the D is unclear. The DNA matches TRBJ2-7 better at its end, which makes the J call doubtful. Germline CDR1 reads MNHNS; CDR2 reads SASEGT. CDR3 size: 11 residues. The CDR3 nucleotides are TGTGCCAGCAGTGAACTAGTCGAGCAGTACTTC. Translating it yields CASSELVEQYF.

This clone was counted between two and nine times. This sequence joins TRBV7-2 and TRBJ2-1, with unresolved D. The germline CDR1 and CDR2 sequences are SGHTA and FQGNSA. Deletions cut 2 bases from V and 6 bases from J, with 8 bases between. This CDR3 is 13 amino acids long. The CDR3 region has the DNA TGTGCCAGCAGCTTAAGCAGCCGCAATGAGCAGTTCTTC. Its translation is CASSLSSRNEQFF. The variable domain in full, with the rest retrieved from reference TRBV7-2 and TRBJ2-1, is GAGVSQSPSNKVTEKGKDVELRCDPISGHTALYWYRQSLGQGLEFLIYFQGNSAPDKSGLPSDRFSAERTGGSVSTLTIQRTQQEDSAVYLCASSLSSRNEQFFGPGTRLTVL.

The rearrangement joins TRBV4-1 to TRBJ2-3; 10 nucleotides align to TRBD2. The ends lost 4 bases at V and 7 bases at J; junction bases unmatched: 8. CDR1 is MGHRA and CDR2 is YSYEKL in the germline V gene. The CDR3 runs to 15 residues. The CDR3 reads CASSLLAGEGYTQYF. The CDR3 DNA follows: TGCGCCAGCAGCCTCCTAGCGGGGGAAGGTTATACGCAGTATTTT.

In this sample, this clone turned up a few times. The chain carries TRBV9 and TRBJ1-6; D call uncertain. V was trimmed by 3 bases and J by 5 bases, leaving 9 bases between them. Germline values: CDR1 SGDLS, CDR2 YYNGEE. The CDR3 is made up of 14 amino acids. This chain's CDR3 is CASSGRRDNSPLHF. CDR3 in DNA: TGTGCCAGCAGCGGACGACGGGATAATTCACCCCTCCACTTT.

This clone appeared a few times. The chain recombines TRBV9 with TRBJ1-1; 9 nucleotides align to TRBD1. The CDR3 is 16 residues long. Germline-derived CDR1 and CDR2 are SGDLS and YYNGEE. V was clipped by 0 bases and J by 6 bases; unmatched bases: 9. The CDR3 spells CASSVAMDRGRAEAFF. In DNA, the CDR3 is TGTGCCAGCAGCGTAGCTATGGACAGGGGTCGGGCTGAAGCTTTCTTT.